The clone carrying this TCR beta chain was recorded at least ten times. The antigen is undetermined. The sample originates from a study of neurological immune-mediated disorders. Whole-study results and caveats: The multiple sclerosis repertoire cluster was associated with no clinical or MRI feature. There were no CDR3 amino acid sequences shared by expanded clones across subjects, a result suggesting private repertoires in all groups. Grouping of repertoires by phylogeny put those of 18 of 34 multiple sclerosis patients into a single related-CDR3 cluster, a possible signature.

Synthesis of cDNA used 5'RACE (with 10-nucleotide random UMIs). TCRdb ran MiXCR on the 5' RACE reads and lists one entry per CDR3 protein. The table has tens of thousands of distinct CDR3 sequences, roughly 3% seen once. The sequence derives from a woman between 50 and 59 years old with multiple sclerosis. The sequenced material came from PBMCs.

CDR3 bases: TGTGCCAGCAGTCCCCCCGGTCCAACCCAGTACTTC. Translation gives CASSPPGPTQYF. The chain carries TRBV28 and TRBJ2-5; D is uncertain. This CDR3 contains 12 residues. V was trimmed by 5 bases and J by 8 bases, leaving 12 bases between them. Germline lookup yields CDR1 MDHEN and CDR2 SYDVKM.